The 22 T cell receptor beta chains reported below all come from one sample, sequenced in a study of T cell responses to AZD1222 COVID-19 vaccine (dated by TCRdb to the early 2020s). Sample time point, as interpreted from the label and publication: about 28 days (+/-7) after the second vaccine dose. The library relied on the immunoSEQ multiplex PCR assay. What TCRdb holds here is the immuneACCESS table cut down to in-frame rearrangements. Part of the clones is not present; checked against another copy, under half of the missing clones reflect an unresolved V gene, and the others are unexplained. For this sample there are under 200,000 clones; 88% appear just once. The top ten clonotypes cover 4.3% of the sample. The source was peripheral blood, collected 28 days after the second AZD1222 dose. The receptors here all came from an adult who received the AZD1222 COVID-19 vaccine.

The chain recombines TRBV15 with TRBJ1-4, with D tentatively TRBD1 (6 bases). V lost 1 base and J lost 5, with 11 bases in between. Germline V gives CDR1 LNHNV, CDR2 YYDKDF (reference sequence). This CDR3 spans 15 amino acids. In nucleotides, the CDR3 is TGTGCCACCAGCAGAGTTATGGGGGCGAATGAAAAACTGTTTTTT. The encoded protein is CATSRVMGANEKLFF.

V usage is TRBV30 and J usage is TRBJ1-2; D unresolved. CDR1 GTSNPN and CDR2 SVGIG come from the germline V gene (reference sequence). V lost 2 bases and J lost 8, with 9 bases in between. This CDR3 spans 11 amino acids. The DNA of the CDR3 is TGTGCCTGGAGTCGGGCGTACGGCTACACCTTC. Translated, it gives CAWSRAYGYTF. Together with reference TRBV30 and TRBJ1-2, the CDR3 gives the full variable domain: SQTIHQWPATLVQPVGSPLSLECTVEGTSNPNLYWYRQAAGRGLQLLFYSVGIGQISSEVPQNLSASRPQDRQFILSSKKLLLSDSGFYLCAWSRAYGYTFGSGTRLTVV.

The V and J genes are TRBV7-9 and TRBJ2-6, with 11 nucleotides matching TRBD2. V was clipped by 5 bases and J by 2 bases; unmatched bases: 8. The CDR3 length is 18 residues. Germline V gene lookup returns CDR1 SEHNR and CDR2 FQNEAQ (reference sequence). CDR3 nucleotide sequence: TGTGCCAGCAGCCTTCCGGGACTAGCGGTTCCTGGGGCCAACGTCCTGACTTTC. It yields the protein CASSLPGLAVPGANVLTF.

The rearrangement joins TRBV3-1 (or the pseudogene TRBV3-2) to TRBJ1-5; D unclear. Germline V gene data show CDR1 as LGHDT and CDR2 as YNNKEL (reference sequence). Between the trimmed V and J ends, which lost 1 base and 3 bases, there was a span of 10 bases. The CDR3 loop spans 15 amino acids. The chain's CDR3 is CASSQGSASNQPQHF. CDR3 nucleotide sequence: TGTGCCAGCAGCCAAGGGTCAGCCTCCAATCAGCCCCAGCATTTT.

The V and J genes are TRBV6-6 and TRBJ1-2; D is unclear. Germline V CDR1 and CDR2: MNHNY, SVGAGI (reference sequence). Trimming took off 6 bases at V and 9 bases at J, with 14 bases between the two ends. The CDR3 covers 12 residues. For the CDR3, the DNA is TGTGCCAGCAGAACAGCGGCCCTCCGCTACACCTTC. Protein sequence: CASRTAALRYTF.

This clone occurred once. The J gene is TRBJ1-1, the V gene TRBV5-1; unclear D gene. The CDR3 is made up of 15 amino acids. V lost 6 bases and J lost 5, with 20 bases in between. Germline V gives CDR1 SGHRS, CDR2 YFSETQ. The CDR3 is CASIFELSPRTEAFF. For the CDR3, the DNA is TGCGCCAGCATATTCGAATTGTCCCCAAGAACTGAAGCTTTCTTT.

The chain has TRBV7-9 and TRBJ1-1; D might be TRBD1 (6 bases). V was cut by 5 bases and J by 0 bases, with 10 bases left in between. CDR3 length: 14 amino acids. Germline CDR1 reads SEHNR; CDR2 reads FQNEAQ (reference sequence). CDR3 nucleotide sequence: TGTGCCAGCAGCCCAGGGGTCATGAACACTGAAGCTTTCTTT. Translated, it gives CASSPGVMNTEAFF.

V is TRBV7-8 and J is TRBJ2-1, with D maybe TRBD2 (5 bases). CDR1 SGHVS and CDR2 FQNEAQ come from the germline V gene. This CDR3 has 14 residues. Trimming left V 1 base short and J 10 bases short, with 14 bases between. The DNA of the CDR3 is TGTGCCAGCAGCTTAGTAAGGGAGTTGTGGGAGCAGTTCTTC. Translation: CASSLVRELWEQFF.

The chain couples TRBV2 to TRBJ2-3; 7 bases map to TRBD1. This CDR3 comprises 15 residues. CDR1 is SNHLY, CDR2 FYNNEI, per germline. V gave up 6 bases and J gave up 1 base; unmatched junction bases: 7. CDR3 DNA: TGTGCCAGCAGAGCCGACAGGGTGGGCACAGATACGCAGTATTTT. Amino acids: CASRADRVGTDTQYF.

DNA of the CDR3: TGTGCCAGCAGCCTATACAGGGGGAGCAATCAGCCCCAGCATTTT. Translated, it gives CASSLYRGSNQPQHF. This chain joins TRBV7-2 and TRBJ1-5, with TRBD1 matching over 8 bases. This CDR3 spans 15 amino acids. Per the germline V gene, CDR1 is SGHTA and CDR2 is FQGNSA. The ends lost 5 bases at V and 1 base at J; junction bases unmatched: 4.

The J gene is TRBJ1-2, the V gene TRBV5-4; the D gene is possibly TRBD1 (5 bases). V was cut by 7 bases and J by 5 bases, with 18 bases left in between. This CDR3 region has 14 residues. Germline V gene data show CDR1 as SGHNT and CDR2 as YYREEE (reference sequence). CDR3 sequence reads: CASRPGTRNYGYTF. The CDR3 DNA follows: TGTGCCAGCCGCCCCGGGACCCGAAATTATGGCTACACCTTC.

The V call is TRBV5-1, the J call TRBJ2-2; maybe TRBD2 (6 bases). The germline V and J ends were trimmed by 5 bases and 0 bases, with 8 bases remaining between them. The length of the CDR3 is 14 residues. Germline V gene sequence: CDR1 SGHRS, CDR2 YFSETQ. The CDR3 nucleotides read TGCGCCAGCAGGGGCGGGGCGAACACCGGGGAGCTGTTTTTT. As protein: CASRGGANTGELFF.

This clone was recorded once. The chain uses TRBV9 and TRBJ2-1; tentative D call: TRBD1 (6 bases). Germline assignment: CDR1 SGDLS and CDR2 YYNGEE. Trimming took 2 bases from V and 14 from J, leaving 26 bases between them. The CDR3 loop spans 16 amino acids. CDR3: CASSVPGPFYREIEFF. The CDR3 DNA follows: TGTGCCAGCAGCGTGCCGGGTCCGTTTTACAGGGAGATTGAGTTCTTC. The variable domain in full, with the rest retrieved from reference TRBV9 and TRBJ2-1, is DSGVTQTPKHLITATGQRVTLRCSPRSGDLSVYWYQQSLDQGLQFLIQYYNGEERAKGNILERFSAQQFPDLHSELNLSSLELGDSALYFCASSVPGPFYREIEFFGPGTRLTVL.

This chain uses TRBV18 with TRBJ2-5; D gene uncertain. CDR3 length: 11 amino acids. Trimming took off 8 bases at V and 3 bases at J, with 7 bases between the two ends. In germline, CDR1 is KGHSH, CDR2 LQKENI. CDR3 loop: CASQMKETQYF. As DNA, the CDR3 is TGTGCCAGCCAGATGAAAGAGACCCAGTACTTC.

As DNA, the CDR3 is TGTGCCAGCAGCCCAGGGCCCACCTCGGGTCTCCGGGGCAATGAGCAGTTCTTC. It specifies CASSPGPTSGLRGNEQFF. The gene calls are TRBV11-3 and TRBJ2-1; the D gene could be TRBD1 or TRBD2 (5 bases each). The V gene's germline CDR1 is SGHNT and CDR2 YENEEA. V lost 5 bases, J lost 6 bases, and 26 bases lay in between. CDR3 length: 18 residues. Together with reference TRBV11-3 and TRBJ2-1, the CDR3 gives the full variable domain: EAGVVQSPRYKIIEKKQPVAFWCNPISGHNTLYWYLQNLGQGPELLIRYENEEAVDDSQLPKDRFSAERLKGVDSTLKIQPAELGDSAVYLCASSPGPTSGLRGNEQFFGPGTRLTVL.

J is TRBJ1-1 and V is TRBV7-9; 10 nucleotides agree with TRBD1. V gave up 4 bases and J gave up 7 bases; unmatched junction bases: 15. This CDR3 spans 17 amino acids. CDR1 and CDR2 (germline): SEHNR, FQNEAQ (reference sequence). CDR3 loop: CASSSAPGDRGSNEAFF. The CDR3 region has the DNA TGTGCCAGCAGCTCAGCACCTGGGGACAGGGGTTCGAATGAAGCTTTCTTT.

This chain uses TRBV4-1 with TRBJ2-1; maybe TRBD1 (5 bases). The CDR3 has 15 amino acids. Trimming took 2 bases from V and 8 from J, leaving 16 bases between them. Germline V gene lookup returns CDR1 MGHRA and CDR2 YSYEKL. The CDR3 nucleotides read TGCGCCAGCAGCCAAATAACGCAGGGAAGGCATGAGCAGTTCTTC. Translating gives CASSQITQGRHEQFF.

The chain couples TRBV6-5 to TRBJ1-1; 7 positions match TRBD1. The CDR3 sequence is 14 residues long. From germline, CDR1 is MNHEY and CDR2 SVGAGI. Losses at the gene ends were 7 bases for V and 1 base for J; bases not matched to a gene: 6. CDR3 region: CASNGQVGNTEAFF. Here the CDR3 DNA reads TGTGCCAGCAACGGACAGGTCGGGAACACTGAAGCTTTCTTT.

In its sample, this clone was seen a few times. This chain uses TRBV15 with TRBJ1-1, with 9 nucleotides matching TRBD1. The CDR3 has 13 residues. V shed 1 base and J 8 bases; nucleotides not matched to a gene: 2. Germline V gives CDR1 LNHNV, CDR2 YYDKDF (reference sequence). The CDR3 region has the DNA TGTGCCACCAGCAGAGGGGACAGGGTAGAAGCTTTCTTT. Translation: CATSRGDRVEAFF.

This clone has only a few counts. The chain joins TRBV7-2 to TRBJ1-2; 7 nucleotides align to TRBD1. The CDR3 loop spans 16 amino acids. Germline assignment: CDR1 SGHTA and CDR2 FQGNSA. V was pared by 0 bases and J by 3 bases, with 7 bases of the junction left unmatched. The CDR3 nucleotides are TGTGCCAGCAGCTTAGCGTTAACAGGGGCGCACTATGGCTACACCTTC. Protein product: CASSLALTGAHYGYTF.

The V call is TRBV27, the J call TRBJ1-2, with TRBD1 as a possible D gene (5 bases). The CDR3 runs 14 residues. The ends were cut back, 0 bases at V and 4 bases at J, with 9 bases in the middle. Germline loops: CDR1 MNHEY, CDR2 SMNVEV (reference sequence). Here the CDR3 reads CASSLSKGTYGYTF. DNA of the CDR3: TGTGCCAGCAGTTTATCGAAGGGGACCTATGGCTACACCTTC.

The V gene is TRBV29-1, the J gene TRBJ1-4; D is ambiguous. Trimming left V 5 bases short and J 10 bases short, with 11 bases between. CDR3 length equals 11 residues. The germline V gene encodes CDR1 SQVTM and CDR2 ANQGSEA. CDR3 bases: TGCAGCGTTCTGGAGGGTGGAAAACTGTTTTTT. Translating it yields CSVLEGGKLFF.